This TCR beta chain comes out of a study of CD8+CD57+ T cells in acquired aplastic anemia (dated by TCRdb to the late 2010s). Background for the entire study: A mean of approximately 3 ug of DNA, ranging from roughly 0.18 to 30 ug, was extracted from sorted CD4+ and CD8+ cells. Mean read counts for healthy donor samples were 8.5 million to 10.8 million for CD4+ cells and 11 million to 14 million for CD8+ cells. On the study overall, not on this receptor specifically: Between patients and healthy controls, no significant difference in CD8+ Simpson's diversity was found (P=0.060). Around 30 CD8+ CDR3 sequences were shared between patients and controls but appeared highly expressed in patients and within their immunodominant clones.

Profiling of TCR beta VDJ combinations and CDR3 sequences used genomic DNA as the template. An Illumina HiSeq 2000 was used for TCR repertoire sequencing. The published analysis was carried out like this. TRBV/TRBJ rearrangement plots, CDR3 size and DJ length profiles, and Simpson's diversity index were used to evaluate the repertoires. The most abundant DNA sequence in the deep sequencing data was defined as the immunodominant clone. CDR3 amino acid sequences were checked for sharing between subjects and were compared against published repertoires and the VDJdb database. Using fastp at Q25 and MiXCR, TCRdb reprocessed the public reads and kept productive beta chains. Rows merge per CDR3 protein into single entries with the most common DNA and genes. The V and J calls here are based on TCRdb, not the publication. For this sample there are fewer than 200,000 distinct CDR3 sequences; approximately 60% appear just once. The leading ten clones occupy 35% to 50% of the sample.

This clonotype showed up many times. Its antigen has not been determined. Per-nucleotide qualities are absent, and no much larger clonotype sits a single base away. Inclusive of the bounding cysteine and phenylalanine, the CDR3 is 12 residues long. Only the CDR3 part of the read is kept: 36 bases, read in frame from the first base. Per the germline V gene, SGHNT is the CDR1 and YENEEA is the CDR2. V is reduced by 3 bases and J by 6 bases, leaving a spacing of 7 bases between them. In this study, sorted CD4+ and CD8+ T cells from the blood of healthy subjects and of severe aplastic anemia patients had their TCR repertoires deep-sequenced. Ficoll-Paque density gradient centrifugation was used to isolate peripheral blood mononuclear cells. Before DNA extraction, CD4+ and CD8+ T cells were sorted by FACS or by magnetic beads.

The clonotype comes from a human donor in good health. The rearranged segments are TRBV11-3 and TRBJ2-3; no D gene call is confident. The sequenced sample was sorted CD4+, CD8+, or CD8+CD57+ T cells (not recorded which) from PBMCs. The encoded CDR3 is CASSFGPDTQYF. The DNA reads as follows: TGTGCCAGCAGCTTCGGACCGGATACGCAGTATTTT.